This T cell receptor beta chain comes out of a study of vaccination effects on CD4 cells after COVID-19. As for this clone: As yet, its antigen is unknown.

V shed 3 bases and J shed 0 bases, with 13 bases lying between them. Per germline, CDR1 KGHSH and CDR2 LQKENI. This CDR3 is built from 16 residues. After roughly 11 days in culture, the CD4+ T cells were isolated. Each participant received a vaccine that was either BNT162b2 or mRNA-1273, given as two doses. Assay used: immunoSEQ multiplex PCR; TCRdb lists only in-frame clones, some missing. The sample lists some 47,000 clones, less than 85% seen once, with over 6.5% in the top ten. The origin of this receptor is a human donor who received a COVID-19 vaccine. The chain carries TRBV18 and TRBJ2-3; D is possibly TRBD1 (5 bases). The input for sequencing was CD4+ T cells from PBMCs cultured without peptide, taken after COVID-19 vaccination. The CDR3 reads CASSPDTLYSTDTQYF. The CDR3 DNA reads TGTGCCAGCTCACCGGACACCCTATATAGCACAGATACGCAGTATTTT.